These T cell receptor beta chains were read from a single sample in a study of blood T cell repertoires in COVID-19. The protocol was immunoSEQ multiplex PCR, while the TCRdb copy is restricted to in-frame clones and leaves out a portion. The sample yields under 300,000 clones, around 82% seen once. The sequencing input was peripheral blood. All receptors derive from a woman older than 75 with active or convalescent COVID-19. The CDR3 runs from the conserved cysteine through the conserved F or W. The D gene is left open where the match is weak. Only some rows state a clone size, as once, few, many or a class for expanded clones.

D gene | J gene | V gene | clone size | CDR3 DNA | CDR3 protein
TRBD2 | TRBJ2-1 | TRBV5-1 | . | TGCGCCAGCAGCTGGCGGGGGGATGGCAATGAGCAGTTCTTC | CASSWRGDGNEQFF
TRBD1 | TRBJ1-1 | TRBV27 | . | TGTGCCAGCAGTTTAGGACAGGGGTTTGTCGCTGAAGCTTTCTTT | CASSLGQGFVAEAFF
TRBD1 | TRBJ2-1 | TRBV7-9 | . | TGTGCCAGCAGCTCGGGTACAGGGGACAATGAGCAGTTCTTC | CASSSGTGDNEQFF
TRBD1 | TRBJ2-7 | TRBV27 | once | TGTGCCAGCACTCCGCTTGGGACAGGGATTCACCTCTCCTACGAGCAGTACTTC | CASTPLGTGIHLSYEQYF
TRBD1 | TRBJ1-4 | TRBV2 | . | TGTGCCAGCAGTGAAGGGGACAGGGGGAATGAAAAACTGTTTTTT | CASSEGDRGNEKLFF
TRBD2 | TRBJ2-1 | TRBV10-1 | . | TGCGCCAGCAGTACCGGGACTACTGTCGATGAGCAGTTCTTC | CASSTGTTVDEQFF
. | TRBJ1-6 | TRBV11-2 | once | TGTGCCAGCAGCTTAGGGGCAGGGCTAGATTCACCCCTCCACTTT | CASSLGAGLDSPLHF
. | TRBJ2-1 | TRBV28 | . | TGTGCCAGCAGTTTAGTCCACCCTAACGAGCAGTTCTTC | CASSLVHPNEQFF
. | TRBJ1-5 | TRBV19 | . | TGTGCCAGTAGTACCGGACAGCCGCGGATGCTTTATAGCAATCAGCCCCAGCATTTT | CASSTGQPRMLYSNQPQHF
TRBD1 | TRBJ1-3 | TRBV18 | . | TGTGCCAGCTCACCACCTATGGGACAGACGACTGGAAACACCATATATTTT | CASSPPMGQTTGNTIYF
TRBD1 | TRBJ1-1 | TRBV4-1 | . | TGCGCCAGCAGCCAAGTTGGGACAGGGGACACTGAAGCTTTCTTT | CASSQVGTGDTEAFF
. | TRBJ2-1 | TRBV7-9 | . | TGTGCCAGCAGCTTAGATGGGTCAGGGCACTCCTACAATGAGCAGTTCTTC | CASSLDGSGHSYNEQFF
. | TRBJ1-1 | TRBV7-9 | few | TGTGCCAGCAGCTTCAGGGACACTGAAGCTTTCTTT | CASSFRDTEAFF
TRBD2 | TRBJ2-7 | TRBV28 | . | TGTGCCAGCAGTTTAGTTGGACTAGCGGGGCAGTACTTC | CASSLVGLAGQYF
TRBD1 | TRBJ1-1 | TRBV30 | . | TGTGCCTGGAGTGTACTCAGGGGGTTGAACACTGAAGCTTTCTTT | CAWSVLRGLNTEAFF
. | TRBJ2-5 | TRBV9 | once | TGTGCCAGCAGCGCCCGGACAGGACCGGGGGTCCAGTACTTC | CASSARTGPGVQYF
TRBD2 | TRBJ2-1 | TRBV19 | . | TGTGCCAGTGGGGGGGACCCATCCAGATCCTACAATGAGCAGTTCTTC | CASGGDPSRSYNEQFF
TRBD2 | TRBJ2-3 | TRBV6-1 | once | TGTGCCAGCAGTGAATACCTAGCGGGGGGGCCAGGAGATACGCAGTATTTT | CASSEYLAGGPGDTQYF
TRBD1 | TRBJ1-2 | TRBV28 | . | TGTGCCAGCATCCCGGCCGGGACAGGATTTAACTATGGCTACACCTTC | CASIPAGTGFNYGYTF
TRBD1 | TRBJ1-2 | TRBV10-2 | . | TGCGCCAGCACTGACAGGGGAGAGGGCGGCTACACCTTC | CASTDRGEGGYTF
. | TRBJ2-2 | TRBV9 | few | TGTGCCAGCAGCCCGTACGGACTCCCGAACACCGGGGAGCTGTTTTTT | CASSPYGLPNTGELFF
TRBD2 | TRBJ2-7 | TRBV28 | . | TGTGCCAGCAGTTTGGTCGCTAGCGGGAGGTATGGATCCTACGAGCAGTACTTC | CASSLVASGRYGSYEQYF
TRBD2 | TRBJ2-1 | TRBV5-6 | . | TGTGCCAGCAGCTTGCGACTAGCGGGGGATCCTTATAACAATGAGCAGTTCTTC | CASSLRLAGDPYNNEQFF
. | TRBJ2-7 | TRBV19 | . | TGTGCCACCCGAGGGGGCTACGAGCAGTACTTC | CATRGGYEQYF
TRBD1 | TRBJ1-6 | TRBV28 | . | TGTGCCAGCAGGAGGGACAGTAATTCACCCCTCCACTTT | CASRRDSNSPLHF
. | TRBJ1-1 | TRBV7-9 | . | TGTGCCAGCAGCTTAATCCAGGGCAGCACTGAAGCTTTCTTT | CASSLIQGSTEAFF
. | TRBJ1-2 | TRBV6-5 | . | TGTGCCAGCAGCCTCGGAGGCAACTATGGCTACACCTTC | CASSLGGNYGYTF
TRBD1 | TRBJ1-2 | TRBV6-1 | once | TGTGCCAGCAGTGAACAGGGGGCGTATGGCTACACCTTC | CASSEQGAYGYTF
TRBD1 | TRBJ1-6 | TRBV5-1 | few | TGCGCCAGCAGCCATCCGCGGGAGGGGGCAACAAATTCACCCCTCCACTTT | CASSHPREGATNSPLHF
. | TRBJ2-7 | TRBV3-1/TRBV3-2 | . | TGTGCCAGCAGCCAAGGCGGGGCAGGGACCTACGAGCAGTACTTC | CASSQGGAGTYEQYF